Listed here are 14 T cell receptor beta chains from one sample, sequenced in a study of blood T cells in healthy people across ages (dated by TCRdb to 2014 to 2015). The library was produced with 5' RACE. TCRdb names Illumina HiSeq 2500 as the instrument used. A second roughly 6 to 11 cycle PCR used a sample-barcoded 5' primer and a J-beta primer mix. In-frame beta chains were kept once TCRdb had trimmed the public reads at Q25 with fastp and called clones with MiXCR. Each record represents a unique CDR3 protein, reported with the most common genes and DNA among its rows. This sample holds about 1.4 million distinct CDR3 sequences; around 55% were observed only once. The top ten hold under 8.5% of the sample. Sequencing used blood. Receptor source: a man younger than 35 in good health.

At least ten counts were recorded for this clonotype. A much larger clone lies a single base off, so this may be a read error. This chain uses TRBV6-5 with TRBJ2-5; D call uncertain. Germline-derived CDR1 and CDR2 are MNHEY and SVGAGI. The ends were cut back, 6 bases at V and 11 bases at J, with 22 bases in the middle. CDR3 length: 14 residues. CDR3 sequence reads: CASRINSDPNEQYF. Here the CDR3 DNA reads TGTGCCAGCAGGATAAACAGTGACCCCAATGAGCAGTACTTC.

This clonotype showed up just a few times. The DNA for the CDR3 is TGCGCCAGCAGAGCGGGAGTCCATGAGCAGTTCTTC. Translating gives CASRAGVHEQFF. The chain is built from TRBV5-1 and TRBJ2-1; 8 bases are shared with TRBD2. The CDR3 contains 12 residues. Germline CDR1 and CDR2: SGHRS and YFSETQ. V was pared by 5 bases and J by 8 bases, with 3 bases of the junction left unmatched.

The rearrangement uses TRBV18 and TRBJ2-3; weak D call: TRBD1 (6 bases). V was trimmed by 5 bases and J by 4 bases, leaving 16 bases between them. The CDR3 length is 15 residues. Looked up from germline, CDR1 is KGHSH and CDR2 is LQKENI. CDR3 sequence reads: CASSSVQGPPDTQYF. The CDR3 DNA reads TGTGCCAGCTCAAGCGTCCAGGGGCCCCCAGATACGCAGTATTTT.

The genes are TRBV9 and TRBJ2-7; D gene uncertain. The CDR3 length is 12 residues. Germline loops: CDR1 SGDLS, CDR2 YYNGEE. The ends were cut back, 3 bases at V and 7 bases at J, with 11 bases in the middle. The DNA of the CDR3 is TGTGCCAGCAGCGAGGTGAACAATGAGCAGTACTTC. Its protein is CASSEVNNEQYF.

This clonotype appeared a few times. V gene TRBV5-1 combines with J gene TRBJ1-1, with no clear D. The CDR3 extends over 13 amino acids. The ends were cut back, 3 bases at V and 6 bases at J, with 12 bases in the middle. Germline CDR1 SGHRS, CDR2 YFSETQ. CDR3 DNA sequence: TGCGCCAGCAGCTGGAACGGAGAATCTGAAGCTTTCTTT. Its protein is CASSWNGESEAFF.

This clonotype has only a few counts. The CDR3 is CASSSERGDSYEQYF. The CDR3 region has the DNA TGCGCCAGCAGCAGCGAGCGGGGGGACTCCTACGAGCAGTACTTC. The chain carries TRBV4-3 and TRBJ2-7, with 9 bases lining up with TRBD2. This CDR3 is 15 amino acids long. Germline loops: CDR1 LGHNA, CDR2 YSLEER. The V gene end was trimmed by 5 bases and the J gene end by 0 bases; junction bases not matched to a gene: 5.

The gene calls are TRBV27 and TRBJ1-2, with D possibly matching TRBD1 (5 bases). Germline V gene sequence: CDR1 MNHEY, CDR2 SMNVEV (reference sequence). The CDR3 spans 15 residues. V lost 5 bases, J lost 5 bases, and 18 bases lay in between. CDR3 residues: CASSLKPHTGYGYTF. Written as DNA, the CDR3 is TGTGCCAGCAGTCTAAAACCCCATACAGGATATGGCTACACCTTC.

The genes are TRBV6-5 and TRBJ2-4; 8 bases agree with TRBD2. CDR1 and CDR2 from the germline V gene are MNHEY and SVGAGI. V lost 0 bases to trimming and J lost 0 bases; unmatched junction nucleotides: 4. The CDR3 consists of 17 residues. CDR3 protein: CASSYSPAGVAKNIQYF. The CDR3 DNA reads TGTGCCAGCAGTTACTCCCCAGCGGGAGTAGCCAAAAACATTCAGTACTTC.

Written as DNA, the CDR3 is TGCAGTGCTAGAGATCTGATGTCTAGCAATCAGCCCCAGCATTTT. Its protein product is CSARDLMSSNQPQHF. V is TRBV20-1 and J is TRBJ1-5; D gene uncertain. CDR3 size: 15 residues. The germline V gene encodes CDR1 DFQATT and CDR2 SNEGSKA (reference sequence). Trimming removed 0 bases at V and 0 bases at J, with 9 bases between.

J is TRBJ2-2 and V is TRBV7-9, with D perhaps being TRBD1 or TRBD2 (6 bases each). Germline-derived CDR1 and CDR2 are SEHNR and FQNEAQ (reference sequence). Trimming cost V 5 bases and J 6 bases, with 10 bases left between them. The CDR3 sequence is 13 residues long. This chain's CDR3 is CASSRGPAGELFF. CDR3 sequence (DNA): TGTGCCAGCAGCCGGGGGCCCGCCGGGGAGCTGTTTTTT.

The chain couples TRBV14 to TRBJ2-7; 10 nucleotides match TRBD1. The germline V gene has CDR1 SGHDN and CDR2 FVKESK. The CDR3 extends over 16 amino acids. V trimming: 1 base; J trimming: 3 bases; junction bases outside the gene matches: 6. The CDR3 DNA is TGTGCCAGCAGCCAAGGGAGGGACAGGGGAGTCTACGAGCAGTACTTC. Encoded protein: CASSQGRDRGVYEQYF.

The genes are TRBV7-9 and TRBJ2-4; D is undetermined. The CDR3 extends over 13 amino acids. CDR1 SEHNR and CDR2 FQNEAQ come from the germline V gene (reference sequence). The germline V and J ends were trimmed by 0 bases and 13 bases, with 13 bases remaining between them. The CDR3 nucleotides are TGTGCCAGCAGCTTAGCGCAAAGGGATGAGCAGTACTTC. Protein: CASSLAQRDEQYF.

The chain carries TRBV5-5 and TRBJ2-1; no firm D call. Germline CDR1 SGHKS, CDR2 YYEKEE (reference sequence). This CDR3 has 14 residues. The germline V and J ends were trimmed by 0 bases and 3 bases, with 7 bases remaining between them. CDR3 sequence (DNA): TGTGCCAGCAGCTTGGGGTGGAACTACAATGAGCAGTTCTTC. This translates into CASSLGWNYNEQFF. The full variable domain, with the rest looked up from reference TRBV5-5 and TRBJ2-1, is DAGVTQSPTHLIKTRGQQVTLRCSPISGHKSVSWYQQVLGQGPQFIFQYYEKEERGRGNFPDRFSARQFPNYSSELNVNALLLGDSALYLCASSLGWNYNEQFFGPGTRLTVL.

This clonotype was seen a handful of times. The junction shows a germline mismatch at one end, possibly a read error. The V gene is TRBV10-3, the J gene TRBJ2-1; 8 positions agree with TRBD2. The germline V gene encodes CDR1 ENHRY and CDR2 SYGVKD. The CDR3 is made up of 17 amino acids. CDR3 loop: CAISPTQLAVGYNEQFF. The CDR3 nucleotides are TGTGCCATCAGTCCGACCCAACTAGCGGTCGGCTACAATGAACAGTTCTTC.